Below, 10 T cell receptor beta chains from the same sample are listed, as sequenced in a study of HIV-infected patients and healthy controls. Reverse transcription used around 500 ng RNA and constant-region primers for alpha and beta. Each of the alpha and beta chains got its own library through chain-specific third strand synthesis with indices. MiXCR, applied by TCRdb to the 5' RACE reads, yields one record per CDR3 protein. This repertoire shows 3,000 to 4,000 distinct CDR3 sequences, approximately 8.5% found once; its top ten account for about 18%. Follow-up blood was drawn about 14 weeks, roughly three months, after antiretroviral therapy began. No cell fractionation was done, so the repertoire covers all unsorted peripheral blood T cells. The material sequenced was blood, taken during antiretroviral therapy. These receptors came from an adult with HIV infection.

There are many counts of this clonotype. The chain couples TRBV29-1 to TRBJ2-2; D possibly corresponds to TRBD1 (6 bases). The CDR3 extends over 16 amino acids. Germline V CDR1 and CDR2: SQVTM, ANQGSEA. The V end lost 4 bases, the J end lost 5 bases, and 20 bases lay between the germline ends. The CDR3 is CSVAETGIEGTGELFF. The CDR3 bases are TGCAGCGTTGCCGAGACAGGAATCGAAGGAACCGGGGAGCTGTTTTTT.

By frequency in the sample, this clonotype is medium-sized (0.01 to 0.1%). The CDR3 DNA is TGTGCCAGCAGCGTTGTGGGGTACTATCCCGGGGAGCTGTTTTTT. It yields the protein CASSVVGYYPGELFF. This chain connects TRBV9 to TRBJ2-2; D ambiguous. The CDR3 length is 15 residues. Germline V gene sequence: CDR1 SGDLS, CDR2 YYNGEE. V lost 2 bases, J lost 6 bases, and 14 bases lay in between.

The V gene is TRBV6-5, the J gene TRBJ1-1; a possible D gene is TRBD1 (6 bases). The CDR3 covers 15 residues. CDR1 and CDR2 from the germline V gene are MNHEY and SVGAGI. V shed 0 bases and J shed 1 base, with 9 bases lying between them. The CDR3 DNA reads as TGTGCCAGCAGTTACTCCGGGACACAGAACACTGAAGCTTTCTTT. It translates to CASSYSGTQNTEAFF.

Relative to its sample, this clonotype is medium-sized. V usage is TRBV6-5 and J usage is TRBJ2-3; D ambiguous. This CDR3 region has 14 residues. The ends were cut back, 4 bases at V and 2 bases at J, with 10 bases in the middle. CDR1 MNHEY and CDR2 SVGAGI come from the germline V gene. CDR3: CASSWGFATDTQYF. CDR3 bases: TGTGCCAGCAGTTGGGGTTTTGCCACAGATACGCAGTATTTT.

This clonotype was seen a handful of times. This rearrangement joins TRBV20-1 to TRBJ1-5; the match to TRBD1 covers 10 bases. The germline V gene encodes CDR1 DFQATT and CDR2 SNEGSKA (reference sequence). V lost 2 bases to trimming and J lost 4 bases; unmatched junction nucleotides: 5. The CDR3 runs to 15 residues. The CDR3 sequence is CSARRTGGLNQPQHF. The CDR3 region has the DNA TGCAGTGCTAGACGGACAGGGGGTCTAAATCAGCCCCAGCATTTT.

This clonotype is labeled medium-sized (0.01 to 0.1%). The V and J genes are TRBV19 and TRBJ1-4; D may be TRBD1 (6 bases). CDR3 length: 15 amino acids. V gave up 8 bases and J gave up 6 bases, with 19 bases separating them. The germline CDR1 and CDR2 sequences are LNHDA and SQIVND (reference sequence). Here the CDR3 reads CASAGVHHGHEKLFF. CDR3 DNA sequence: TGTGCCAGTGCAGGGGTGCACCATGGGCATGAAAAACTGTTTTTT.

By frequency in the sample, this clonotype is medium-sized (0.01 to 0.1%). The chain links TRBV11-2 to TRBJ1-1, with 8 bases identical to TRBD1. J lost 9 bases, V lost 4 bases, and 7 bases had no gene match. The CDR3 loop spans 13 amino acids. Germline V gives CDR1 SGHAT, CDR2 FQNNGV. The CDR3 sequence: CASSSIRDRKAFF. The CDR3 region has the DNA TGTGCCAGCAGCTCGATCCGGGACAGGAAAGCTTTCTTT.

V and J are TRBV11-2 and TRBJ2-1, with TRBD1 matching 7 bases. CDR1 is SGHAT and CDR2 is FQNNGV in the germline V gene. This CDR3 has 17 residues. V trimming: 5 bases; J trimming: 4 bases; junction bases outside the gene matches: 14. CDR3 residues: CASSTRTHRGEYNEQFF. The CDR3 region has the DNA TGTGCCAGCAGCACCCGAACCCACAGGGGTGAATACAATGAGCAGTTCTTC.

The chain employs TRBV29-1 and TRBJ1-1; no reliable D call. The CDR3 is 12 amino acids. Trimming shortened V by 6 bases and J by 0 bases, and 8 bases separated the two germline ends. The V gene's germline CDR1 is SQVTM and CDR2 ANQGSEA. The CDR3 bases are TGCAGCGTCTCGATAATGAACACTGAAGCTTTCTTT. Translated, it gives CSVSIMNTEAFF.

In its sample, this clonotype ranks as medium-sized. V and J are TRBV19 and TRBJ2-1; TRBD1 is a possible D gene (5 bases). The CDR3 is made up of 12 amino acids. Per germline, CDR1 LNHDA and CDR2 SQIVND (reference sequence). Deletions cut 3 bases from V and 9 bases from J, with 9 bases between. The chain's CDR3 is CASSILDSEQFF. CDR3 bases: TGTGCCAGTAGTATCCTCGACAGTGAGCAGTTCTTC.